These T cell receptor beta chains were read from a single sample in a study of T-cell reconstitution after alpha-beta-depleted transplantation in children. In TCRdb, the PCR reads were re-called with MiXCR into one record per CDR3 protein. The sample holds 550,000 to 600,000 distinct CDR3 sequences, more than 20% seen once. Sequencing was performed on PBMCs, mostly from graft donor cells, taken 360 days after TCRalphabeta/CD19-depleted stem cell transplant. These receptors were taken from a boy less than two years old who had a stem cell transplant for acute myeloid leukemia, so the T cells may come from the graft donor. The CDR3 runs from the conserved cysteine through the conserved F or W. D genes are given only for firm matches. Clone size is stated in some rows and not others, as once, few, many or a class when expanded.

size: many; J: TRBJ1-4; V: TRBV20-1; D: NA; length: 13; CDR3: CSAKEGPNEKLFF; DNA: TGCAGTGCGAAGGAGGGCCCTAACGAAAAACTGTTTTTT
size: few; J: TRBJ2-3; V: TRBV12-3/TRBV12-4; D: NA; length: 13; CDR3: CASSGLSTDTQYF; DNA: TGTGCCAGCAGCGGACTCAGCACAGATACGCAGTATTTT
size: many; J: TRBJ2-5; V: TRBV20-1; D: TRBD1; length: 17; CDR3: CSARVLRDRRGRQTQYF; DNA: TGCAGTGCTAGAGTTCTAAGGGACAGGAGGGGCCGTCAGACCCAGTACTTC
size: few; J: TRBJ1-3; V: TRBV12-3/TRBV12-4; D: NA; length: 13; CDR3: CASIGDSGNTIYF; DNA: TGTGCAAGCATAGGGGACTCTGGAAACACCATATATTTT
size: NA; J: TRBJ2-7; V: TRBV20-1; D: TRBD1; length: 12; CDR3: CSANDRVYEQYF; DNA: TGCAGTGCTAACGACAGGGTCTACGAGCAGTACTTC
size: NA; J: TRBJ2-1; V: TRBV13; D: TRBD2; length: 18; CDR3: CASSLVTSSGGQYNEQFF; DNA: TGTGCCAGCAGCTTAGTAACGTCTAGCGGGGGCCAATACAATGAGCAGTTCTTC
size: NA; J: TRBJ2-1; V: TRBV4-1; D: NA; length: 15; CDR3: CASSQGDRRLNEQFF; DNA: TGCGCCAGCAGCCAGGGAGACAGGCGCCTCAATGAGCAGTTCTTC
size: NA; J: TRBJ2-3; V: TRBV20-1; D: TRBD2; length: 14; CDR3: CSARDGAGGDTQYF; DNA: TGCAGTGCTAGAGATGGAGCGGGGGGCGATACGCAGTATTTT
size: NA; J: TRBJ1-1; V: TRBV2; D: NA; length: 13; CDR3: CARFRGGGTEAFF; DNA: TGTGCCCGCTTCCGGGGGGGTGGCACTGAAGCTTTCTTT
size: few; J: TRBJ2-3; V: TRBV29-1; D: NA; length: 14; CDR3: CSVERGFNTDTQYF; DNA: TGCAGCGTTGAGAGGGGCTTCAACACAGATACGCAGTATTTT